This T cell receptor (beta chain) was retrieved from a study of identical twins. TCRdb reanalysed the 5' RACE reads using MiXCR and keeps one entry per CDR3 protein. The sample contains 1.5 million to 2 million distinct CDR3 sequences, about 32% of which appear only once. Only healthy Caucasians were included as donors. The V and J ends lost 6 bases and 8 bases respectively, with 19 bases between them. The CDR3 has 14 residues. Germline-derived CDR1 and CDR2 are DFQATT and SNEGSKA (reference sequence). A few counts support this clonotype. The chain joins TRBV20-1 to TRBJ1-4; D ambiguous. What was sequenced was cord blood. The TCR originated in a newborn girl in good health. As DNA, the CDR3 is TGCAGTGCCGTAGCCCCGGGAGGCGGGGAAAAACTGTTTTTT. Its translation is CSAVAPGGGEKLFF.